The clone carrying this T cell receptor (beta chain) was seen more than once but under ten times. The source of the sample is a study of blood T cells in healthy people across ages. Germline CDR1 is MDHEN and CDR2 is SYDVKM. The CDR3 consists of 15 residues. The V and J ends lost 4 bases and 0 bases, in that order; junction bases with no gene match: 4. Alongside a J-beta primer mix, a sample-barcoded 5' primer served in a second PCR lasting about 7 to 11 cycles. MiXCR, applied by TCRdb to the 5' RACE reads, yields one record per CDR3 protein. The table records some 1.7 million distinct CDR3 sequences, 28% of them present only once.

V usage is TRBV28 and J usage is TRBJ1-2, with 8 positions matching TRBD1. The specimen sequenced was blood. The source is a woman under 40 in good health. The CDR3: CASSSTGEANYGYTF. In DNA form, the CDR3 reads TGTGCCAGCAGTTCGACAGGGGAAGCTAACTATGGCTACACCTTC.